This entry is about one T cell receptor beta chain. TCRdb keeps only in-frame clones here, not all; method: immunoSEQ multiplex PCR. The sample holds around 150,000 clones; 90% to 95% are singletons and the top ten take around 4.5%. This entry comes from a study of T cell responses to AZD1222 COVID-19 vaccine. V gave up 5 bases and J gave up 6 bases, with 13 bases separating them. The CDR3 length is 13 residues. CDR1 and CDR2 (germline): LNHDA, SQIVND (reference sequence). Source: peripheral blood, taken on day 0 of MenACWY control vaccination. This sequence was found in an adult in good health. V and J are TRBV19 and TRBJ1-1; D uncertain. The CDR3 region has the DNA TGTGCCAGTAGTTTCAGACGGTCCTCTGAAGCTTTCTTT. As protein: CASSFRRSSEAFF.